A selection of T cell receptor beta chains follows, all from one sample in a study of human versus mouse CDR3 diversity and MHC coevolution. Repertoires were generated with immunoSEQ multiplex PCR, while TCRdb's copy carries only in-frame clones and drops some. The table lists about 81,000 clones, around 93% of them singletons. The specimen was naive CD4+ T cells from blood. The receptor source for this set is a person aged 25 to 75 in good health. Each CDR3 is given with its conserved first and last residue. D genes are given only for firm matches. Clone size, where shown, is once, few, many, or a class for clones that have expanded.

CDR3 length	clone size	V gene	J gene	D gene	CDR3 DNA	CDR3 protein
15	-	TRBV5-1	TRBJ2-5	TRBD1	TGCGCCAGCAGCTTGGCCGGAGAGGGGGCGGAGACCCAGTACTTC	CASSLAGEGAETQYF
15	-	TRBV2	TRBJ2-3	TRBD1	TGTGCCAGCAGTGAACGGGCAGGGGGCGGTGGTACGCAGTATTTT	CASSERAGGGGTQYF
15	-	TRBV6-1	TRBJ2-1	-	TGTGCCAGCAGTGCGACAGGCGTGATCTACAATGAGCAGTTCTTC	CASSATGVIYNEQFF
15	-	TRBV18	TRBJ1-3	-	TGTGCCAGCTCCCAACAGGGTGTCAGTGGAAACACCATATATTTT	CASSQQGVSGNTIYF
16	-	TRBV7-7	TRBJ2-2	TRBD1	TGTGCTAGCAGCTTAGCGAGTGGGACAGAGACCGGGGAGCTGTTTTTT	CASSLASGTETGELFF
16	once	TRBV18	TRBJ2-3	TRBD1	TGTGCCAGCTCACCTCTCCCGACAGGGGGCACAGATACGCAGTATTTT	CASSPLPTGGTDTQYF
12	-	TRBV2	TRBJ2-5	-	TGTGCCAGCAGTGCGGTTCGCGAGACCCAGTACTTC	CASSAVRETQYF
17	-	TRBV7-2	TRBJ1-1	TRBD1	TGTGCCAGCAGCCGAAAACTACCTGGACAGGACGTCCATCCCGCTTTCTTT	CASSRKLPGQDVHPAFF
11	-	TRBV5-6	TRBJ1-2	-	TGTGCCAGCAGCGGCCAATGGGGCTACACCTTC	CASSGQWGYTF
11	-	TRBV6-1	TRBJ2-7	-	TGTGCCAGCACGAGCCCGTACGAGCAGTACTTC	CASTSPYEQYF
12	-	TRBV30	TRBJ2-7	-	TGTGCCTGGAGTTTGGGGGGCTACGAGCAGTACTTC	CAWSLGGYEQYF
12	-	TRBV6-5	TRBJ1-3	-	TGTGCCAGCAGTGCGGGAGGAAACACCATATATTTT	CASSAGGNTIYF
15	-	TRBV10-3	TRBJ1-3	TRBD1	TGTGCCATCAGACCCCAGGGGGCAACTGGAAACACCATATATTTT	CAIRPQGATGNTIYF
12	-	TRBV7-2	TRBJ1-2	-	TGTGCCAGCAGCTTACAGGACAGCGGCTACACCTTC	CASSLQDSGYTF
16	-	TRBV19	TRBJ2-7	TRBD2	TGTGCCAGTAGTATGAATCGGGCTAGCGGGAAAGACGAGCAGTACTTC	CASSMNRASGKDEQYF
15	once	TRBV9	TRBJ2-7	-	TGTGCCAGCAGCGTAGGGGACGGGAGCTCCTACGAGCAGTACTTC	CASSVGDGSSYEQYF
12	-	TRBV4-3	TRBJ2-7	-	TGCGCCAGCAGCCAAGACAGATACGAGCAGTACTTC	CASSQDRYEQYF
12	-	TRBV10-2	TRBJ2-3	-	TGCGCCAGCAGTGTGAGGCCAGATACGCAGTATTTT	CASSVRPDTQYF
12	-	TRBV7-9	TRBJ1-1	-	TGTGCCAGCAGCTTAGTCTCCACTGAAGCTTTCTTT	CASSLVSTEAFF
15	-	TRBV29-1	TRBJ2-7	-	TGCAGCGCTTGGAAAGGGGGATCCAAAGGCTACGAGCAGTACTTC	CSAWKGGSKGYEQYF
14	-	TRBV18	TRBJ2-1	TRBD2	TGTGCCAGCTCCTCCGGCGGGAGCTACAATGAGCAGTTCTTC	CASSSGGSYNEQFF
13	-	TRBV30	TRBJ1-5	-	TGTGCCTGGGGGTCGGGTAGCAATCAGCCCCAGCATTTT	CAWGSGSNQPQHF
13	-	TRBV19	TRBJ1-5	TRBD1	TGTGCCAGTAGCCAGGGGGCAACTCAGCCCCAGCATTTT	CASSQGATQPQHF
15	-	TRBV9	TRBJ2-1	-	TGTGCCAGCAGCGGACAGACCCTCTCCTACAATGAGCAGTTCTTC	CASSGQTLSYNEQFF
12	-	TRBV28	TRBJ1-5	-	TGTGCCAGCAGCCTGGGGCTTCAGCCCCAGCATTTT	CASSLGLQPQHF
15	-	TRBV28	TRBJ2-7	-	TGTGCCAGCACCCCCTCTAGGGGCCCTAGGATTGAGCAGTACTTC	CASTPSRGPRIEQYF
13	-	TRBV6-5	TRBJ2-1	-	TGTGCCAGCAGTTACTCGCACAGGGATGAGCAGTTCTTC	CASSYSHRDEQFF
15	-	TRBV18	TRBJ2-7	-	TGTGCCAGCTCACCACCGGCCGGGAGCTCCTACGAGCAGTACTTC	CASSPPAGSSYEQYF
12	-	TRBV11-3	TRBJ1-1	-	TGTGCCAGCAGCTACGGGGACACTGAAGCTTTCTTT	CASSYGDTEAFF
16	-	TRBV4-3	TRBJ2-1	-	TGCGCCAGCAGCCAAGTCTCAGTCGGCGGATCACGAGAGCAGTTCTTC	CASSQVSVGGSREQFF
12	-	TRBV9	TRBJ2-6	-	TGTGCCAGCAGCCCGGGAGCCAACGTCCTGACTTTC	CASSPGANVLTF
14	-	TRBV11-2	TRBJ2-7	-	TGTGCCAGCAGCTTATTGGTGTTCGGCGGAGAGCAGTACTTC	CASSLLVFGGEQYF
16	-	TRBV4-2	TRBJ1-4	-	TGTGCCAGCAGCCAAGATGGGAGTGCAACTAATGAAAAACTGTTTTTT	CASSQDGSATNEKLFF
14	-	TRBV27	TRBJ2-1	-	TGTGCCAGCAGCGATACTGGGACTTACAATGAGCAGTTCTTC	CASSDTGTYNEQFF
14	-	TRBV14	TRBJ2-7	-	TGTGCCAGCAGCCAAAGGGGACATGGTTACGAGCAGTACTTC	CASSQRGHGYEQYF
13	once	TRBV5-4	TRBJ1-1	-	TGTGCCAGCAGCTTTCCCAGCGTAGATGAAGCTTTCTTT	CASSFPSVDEAFF
17	-	TRBV4-1	TRBJ1-1	-	TGCGCCAGCAGCCAAGAGCCGCAGGGCCCATTGAACACTGAAGCTTTCTTT	CASSQEPQGPLNTEAFF
12	once	TRBV30	TRBJ2-4	TRBD1	TGTGCCTGGAGTAGACAGGGGAACATTCAGTACTTC	CAWSRQGNIQYF
15	-	TRBV4-1	TRBJ1-1	-	TGCGCCAGCAGCCAAGGGGACACGATGAACACTGAAGCTTTCTTT	CASSQGDTMNTEAFF
15	once	TRBV15	TRBJ1-3	-	TGTGCCACCAGCAGAGTAGGAGGGACTGGAAACACCATATATTTT	CATSRVGGTGNTIYF
15	-	TRBV27	TRBJ1-1	TRBD1	TGTGCCAGCAGTTGGGGACAGGGGGGGAGCACTGAAGCTTTCTTT	CASSWGQGGSTEAFF
13	-	TRBV27	TRBJ2-5	-	TGTGCCAGCAGTTTAATCGGGAAAGAGACCCAGTACTTC	CASSLIGKETQYF